Listed below are T cell receptor beta chains from one sample, sequenced in a study of T cell responses to AZD1222 COVID-19 vaccine. Data came from immunoSEQ multiplex PCR; TCRdb stores just in-frame clones and leaves some out. The sample shows 150,000 to 200,000 clones, 90% to 95% of them seen only once. The specimen comprised peripheral blood, sampled 28 days after the second AZD1222 dose. These receptors all stem from an adult who received the AZD1222 COVID-19 vaccine. CDR3s include the opening cysteine and the closing phenylalanine or tryptophan. Fields, in order: J gene, V gene, CDR3 protein.

j_call: TRBJ1-2; v_call: TRBV6-6; cdr3_aa: CASSYDTNYGYTF
j_call: TRBJ1-1; v_call: TRBV2; cdr3_aa: CASSELPELNTEAFF
j_call: TRBJ1-1; v_call: TRBV14; cdr3_aa: CASRTGVDTEAFF
j_call: TRBJ2-3; v_call: TRBV20-1; cdr3_aa: CSASWGQGARLEYTQYF
j_call: TRBJ1-1; v_call: TRBV7-8; cdr3_aa: CASSLAASGRTEAFF
j_call: TRBJ1-5; v_call: TRBV6-6; cdr3_aa: CASSYSTGDNQPQHF
j_call: TRBJ1-4; v_call: TRBV5-1; cdr3_aa: CASSGDSHNEKLFF
j_call: TRBJ2-5; v_call: TRBV6-5; cdr3_aa: CASSWDQKGTQYF
j_call: TRBJ1-3; v_call: TRBV6-6; cdr3_aa: CASSVGVSGNTIYF
j_call: TRBJ1-1; v_call: TRBV5-4; cdr3_aa: CASSLGTGRLGTEAFF